These 21 T cell receptor beta chains originate from one sample sequenced in a study of a mutant IDH1 vaccine in newly diagnosed glioma. Profiled with immunoSEQ multiplex PCR; TCRdb holds only in-frame clones, not every one. Of tens of thousands of clones listed, roughly 80% are singletons. The antigens these receptors bind are not known. The time point was: week 11, during vaccination. Each dose delivered 300 ug of mutant IDH1 20-mer peptide subcutaneously with imiquimod. Sequenced here: PBMCs, sampled from a glioma patient whose treatment included an IDH1 peptide vaccine. The origin of the receptors is a man aged 50 or older with glioma.

This chain joins TRBV5-4 and TRBJ1-4; D gene ambiguous. The CDR3 totals 13 residues. Germline assignment: CDR1 SGHNT and CDR2 YYREEE (reference sequence). Between the trimmed V and J ends, which lost 8 bases and 0 bases, there was a span of 8 bases. The CDR3 sequence: CARKEATNEKLFF. CDR3 in DNA: TGTGCCAGAAAGGAGGCAACTAATGAAAAACTGTTTTTT.

This clone was detected only once. This chain connects TRBV7-2 to TRBJ2-1; D not resolved. Deletions cut 5 bases from V and 2 bases from J, with 13 bases between. The V gene's germline CDR1 is SGHTA and CDR2 FQGNSA. CDR3 length equals 15 residues. The CDR3 nucleotides are TGTGCCAGCAGCCCGGACCCGCAGACCTACAATGAGCAGTTCTTC. Its translation is CASSPDPQTYNEQFF.

This clone was detected a few times. The rearrangement uses TRBV30 and TRBJ1-2; 8 bases fit TRBD1. From germline, CDR1 is GTSNPN and CDR2 SVGIG (reference sequence). This CDR3 spans 16 amino acids. The chain's CDR3 is CAHKNRTGLNQDGYTF. In DNA, the CDR3 is TGTGCACACAAAAACAGGACAGGGTTGAACCAAGATGGCTACACCTTC.

The chain combines TRBV4-1 with TRBJ2-5, with D possibly matching TRBD1 (6 bases). Germline V gene lookup returns CDR1 MGHRA and CDR2 YSYEKL. The CDR3 runs 14 residues. Trimming cost V 4 bases and J 0 bases, with 9 bases left between them. CDR3 sequence (DNA): TGCGCCAGCAGCCGTCGGACAGACCAAGAGACCCAGTACTTC. Translated, it gives CASSRRTDQETQYF.

The chain recombines TRBV6-6 with TRBJ1-1; maybe TRBD1 (6 bases). The germline V and J ends were trimmed by 0 bases and 5 bases, with 10 bases remaining between them. This CDR3 comprises 14 residues. Germline V gene sequence: CDR1 MNHNY, CDR2 SVGAGI (reference sequence). CDR3 sequence reads: CASSYSGGSTEAFF. The CDR3 region has the DNA TGTGCCAGCAGTTACTCCGGGGGCTCGACTGAAGCTTTCTTT.

This rearrangement joins TRBV18 to TRBJ1-2; D remains unclear. The CDR3 has 13 amino acids. V was clipped by 2 bases and J by 3 bases, with 7 bases between them. Germline lookup yields CDR1 KGHSH and CDR2 LQKENI. CDR3: CASSPSEDYGYTF. As DNA, the CDR3 is TGTGCCAGCTCACCATCAGAGGACTATGGCTACACCTTC.

The gene calls are TRBV19 and TRBJ1-5; 9 nucleotides line up with TRBD1. From germline, CDR1 is LNHDA and CDR2 SQIVND (reference sequence). V shed 7 bases, J shed 6 bases, and the junction held 7 bases outside the gene matches. The CDR3 is made up of 14 amino acids. The CDR3 loop reads CASKPGQGVQPQHF. DNA for the CDR3: TGTGCCAGTAAACCGGGACAGGGTGTTCAGCCCCAGCATTTT.

This clone has only a few counts. The rearrangement links TRBV16 to TRBJ2-1; D is uncertain. Trimming left V 0 bases short and J 2 bases short, with 11 bases between. The CDR3 runs 16 residues. Looked up from germline, CDR1 is KGHSY and CDR2 is FQNENV. The CDR3 region is CASSQSTGWAYNEQFF. CDR3 bases: TGTGCCAGCAGCCAATCGACGGGCTGGGCCTACAATGAGCAGTTCTTC. Using reference TRBV16 and TRBJ2-1 for the parts outside the CDR3, the full variable domain is GEEVAQTPKHLVRGEGQKAKLYCAPIKGHSYVFWYQQVLKNEFKFLISFQNENVFDETGMPKERFSAKCLPNSPCSLEIQATKLEDSAVYFCASSQSTGWAYNEQFFGPGTRLTVL.

The chain links TRBV18 to TRBJ2-1, with D hard to call. Germline CDR1 is KGHSH and CDR2 is LQKENI. Trimming shortened V by 3 bases and J by 6 bases, and 12 bases separated the two germline ends. This CDR3 is built from 14 residues. The CDR3 reads CASSPIRRSNEQFF. CDR3 DNA: TGTGCCAGCTCACCTATTCGACGGAGCAATGAGCAGTTCTTC.

This chain uses TRBV7-8 with TRBJ2-5; a weak D match, TRBD1 (5 bases). V was shortened by 5 bases and J by 1 base, with 17 bases between the two germline ends. This CDR3 contains 16 residues. The germline V gene encodes CDR1 SGHVS and CDR2 FQNEAQ. The CDR3 nucleotides are TGTGCCAGCAGCCATACCGCCTCAGGGATCCAAGAGACCCAGTACTTC. It is translated as CASSHTASGIQETQYF.

The chain couples TRBV9 to TRBJ2-6, with D perhaps matching TRBD1 (6 bases). The ends were cut back, 3 bases at V and 4 bases at J, with 17 bases in the middle. The CDR3 runs 17 residues. Germline V gene sequence: CDR1 SGDLS, CDR2 YYNGEE. In nucleotides, the CDR3 is TGTGCCAGCAGCGGCAGGGGCCCCTCAAGGGGGGCCAACGTCCTGACTTTC. It encodes CASSGRGPSRGANVLTF.

The genes are TRBV7-9 and TRBJ2-1, with TRBD2 as a possible D gene (10 bases). CDR1 is SEHNR, CDR2 FQNEAQ, per germline (reference sequence). CDR3 size: 18 residues. Trimming took off 4 bases at V and 6 bases at J, with 25 bases between the two ends. In DNA, the CDR3 is TGTGCCAGCAGCTCTGACAGGGGGTTCCTAGCGGGAGTCAATGAGCAGTTCTTC. Protein sequence: CASSSDRGFLAGVNEQFF.

This chain uses TRBV7-9 with TRBJ2-3; TRBD2 matches 9 bases. Looked up from germline, CDR1 is SEHNR and CDR2 is FQNEAQ (reference sequence). V was pared by 1 base and J by 8 bases, with 4 bases of the junction left unmatched. CDR3 length: 14 residues. CDR3 sequence (DNA): TGTGCCAGCAGCTTAGGAGGGACTAGCAGTACGCAGTATTTT. This codes for CASSLGGTSSTQYF. The whole variable domain, filled in from reference TRBV7-9 and TRBJ2-3, reads DTGVSQNPRHKITKRGQNVTFRCDPISEHNRLYWYRQTLGQGPEFLTYFQNEAQLEKSRLLSDRFSAERPKGSFSTLEIQRTEQGDSAMYLCASSLGGTSSTQYFGPGTRLTVL.

J is TRBJ2-7 and V is TRBV4-3; D not certain. Trimming took 0 bases from V and 1 from J, leaving 7 bases between them. The CDR3 has 14 amino acids. CDR1 and CDR2 (germline): LGHNA, YSLEER. The CDR3 nucleotides read TGCGCCAGCAGCCAAGATCGTCAGTCCTACGAGCAGTACTTC. This encodes CASSQDRQSYEQYF.

This clone was observed a handful of times. The chain combines TRBV20-1 with TRBJ2-4, with D uncertain. The CDR3 is 10 residues long. Germline assignment: CDR1 DFQATT and CDR2 SNEGSKA (reference sequence). Between the trimmed V and J ends, which lost 5 bases and 5 bases, there was a span of 4 bases. In DNA, the CDR3 is TGCAGTGCTGCTCAAAACATTCAGTACTTC. The encoded protein is CSAAQNIQYF.

This clone was found a few times. The J gene is TRBJ1-5, the V gene TRBV25-1; no clear D. CDR1 MGHDK and CDR2 SYGVNS come from the germline V gene. The CDR3 spans 12 residues. V was shortened by 4 bases and J by 6 bases, with 7 bases between the two germline ends. This CDR3 reads CASSVPSQPQHF. The DNA of the CDR3 is TGTGCCAGCAGTGTGCCAAGTCAGCCCCAGCATTTT. Based on the CDR3 plus reference TRBV25-1 and TRBJ1-5, the full variable domain is EADIYQTPRYLVIGTGKKITLECSQTMGHDKMYWYQQDPGMELHLIHYSYGVNSTEKGDLSSESTVSRIRTEHFPLTLESARPSHTSQYLCASSVPSQPQHFGDGTRLSIL.

The chain couples TRBV14 to TRBJ2-1; perhaps TRBD1 as D (5 bases). V lost 1 base and J 6 bases, leaving 10 bases between the germline ends. Per germline, CDR1 SGHDN and CDR2 FVKESK. The CDR3 loop spans 14 amino acids. CDR3 coding DNA: TGTGCCAGCAGCCAAGTTGGGGCAGTCAATGAGCAGTTCTTC. It encodes CASSQVGAVNEQFF.

V and J are TRBV6-6 and TRBJ2-7; 8 bases line up with TRBD2. Germline V CDR1 and CDR2: MNHNY, SVGAGI (reference sequence). This CDR3 spans 15 amino acids. Trimming took 2 bases from V and 1 from J; bases not matched to a gene: 4. The CDR3 loop reads CASSYVAGGSYEQYF. DNA for the CDR3: TGTGCCAGCAGTTACGTTGCGGGAGGTTCCTACGAGCAGTACTTC.

As DNA, the CDR3 is TGTGCCAGCAGTGAATTCGGCCCATCCAGGGGAGCTTTCTTT. It codes for CASSEFGPSRGAFF. The chain carries TRBV6-1 and TRBJ1-1; D might be TRBD1 (6 bases). This CDR3 region has 14 residues. The germline V gene has CDR1 MNHNS and CDR2 SASEGT. V was trimmed by 2 bases and J by 10 bases, leaving 17 bases between them.

The chain links TRBV20-1 to TRBJ2-1; D is ambiguous. CDR3 length equals 10 residues. CDR1 is DFQATT and CDR2 is SNEGSKA in the germline V gene (reference sequence). V shed 3 bases and J shed 9 bases, with 6 bases lying between them. The CDR3 sequence: CSASQFEQFF. The CDR3 DNA follows: TGCAGTGCTAGTCAGTTTGAGCAGTTCTTC.

J is TRBJ2-7 and V is TRBV10-2, with TRBD2 matching 10 bases. The germline V gene encodes CDR1 WSHSY and CDR2 SAAADI. The CDR3 has 14 amino acids. With 6 bases clipped from V and 4 bases from J, the junction kept 6 bases outside the gene matches. The CDR3: CASRELAGLYEQYF. The DNA of the CDR3 is TGCGCCAGCAGGGAACTAGCGGGGCTTTACGAGCAGTACTTC.